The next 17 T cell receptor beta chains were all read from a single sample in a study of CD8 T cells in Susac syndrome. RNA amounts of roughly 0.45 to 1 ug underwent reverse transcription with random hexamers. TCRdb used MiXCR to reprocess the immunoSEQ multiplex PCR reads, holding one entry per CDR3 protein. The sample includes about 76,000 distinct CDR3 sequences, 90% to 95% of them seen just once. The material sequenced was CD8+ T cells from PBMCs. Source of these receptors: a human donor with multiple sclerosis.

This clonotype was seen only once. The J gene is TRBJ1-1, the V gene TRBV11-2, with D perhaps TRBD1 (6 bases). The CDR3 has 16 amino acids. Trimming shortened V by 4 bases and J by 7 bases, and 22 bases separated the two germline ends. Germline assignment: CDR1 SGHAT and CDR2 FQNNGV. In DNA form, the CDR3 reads TGTGCCAGCAGCTCAGCCCGGGACATCGAGGACGGTGAAGCTTTCTTT. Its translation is CASSSARDIEDGEAFF.

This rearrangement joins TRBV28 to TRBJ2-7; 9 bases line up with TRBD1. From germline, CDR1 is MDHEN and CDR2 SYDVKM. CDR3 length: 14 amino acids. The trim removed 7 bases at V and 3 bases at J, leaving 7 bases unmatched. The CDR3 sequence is CASTPGTGLYEQYF. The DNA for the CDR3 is TGTGCCAGCACCCCCGGGACAGGGCTCTACGAGCAGTACTTC.

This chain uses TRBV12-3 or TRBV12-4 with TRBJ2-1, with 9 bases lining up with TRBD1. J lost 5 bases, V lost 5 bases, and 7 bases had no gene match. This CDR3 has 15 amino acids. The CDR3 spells CASSVTGTGHNEQFF. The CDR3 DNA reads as TGTGCCAGCAGTGTTACCGGGACAGGGCACAATGAGCAGTTCTTC.

The CDR3 bases are TGTGCCAGCAGTTCCCCAGCGGGGGGAGAGCAGTACTTC. Its protein is CASSSPAGGEQYF. J is TRBJ2-7 and V is TRBV12-3 or TRBV12-4, with TRBD2 identical over 9 bases. V shed 4 bases, J shed 7 bases, and the junction held 5 bases outside the gene matches. CDR3 length: 13 amino acids.

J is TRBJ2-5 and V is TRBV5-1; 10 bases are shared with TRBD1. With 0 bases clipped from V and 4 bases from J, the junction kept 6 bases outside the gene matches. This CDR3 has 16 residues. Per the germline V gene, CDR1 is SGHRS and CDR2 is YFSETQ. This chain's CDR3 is CASSLGFRDRGETQYF. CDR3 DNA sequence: TGCGCCAGCAGCTTGGGGTTCCGGGACAGGGGAGAGACCCAGTACTTC.

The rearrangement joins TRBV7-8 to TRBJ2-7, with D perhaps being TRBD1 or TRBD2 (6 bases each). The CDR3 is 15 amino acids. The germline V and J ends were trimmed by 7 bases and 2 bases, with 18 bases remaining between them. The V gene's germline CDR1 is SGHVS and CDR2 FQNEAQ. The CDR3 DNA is TGTGCCAGCACCCCACCCGGGGGCAGAACCTACGAGCAGTACTTC. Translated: CASTPPGGRTYEQYF. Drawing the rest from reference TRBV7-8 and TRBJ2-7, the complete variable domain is GAGVSQSPRYKVAKRGQDVALRCDPISGHVSLFWYQQALGQGPEFLTYFQNEAQLDKSGLPSDRFFAERPEGSVSTLKIQRTQQEDSAVYLCASTPPGGRTYEQYFGPGTRLTVT.

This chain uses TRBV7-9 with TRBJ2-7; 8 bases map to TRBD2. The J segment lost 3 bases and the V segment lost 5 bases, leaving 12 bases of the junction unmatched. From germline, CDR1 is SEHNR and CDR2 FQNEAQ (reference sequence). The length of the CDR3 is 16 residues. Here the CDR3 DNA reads TGTGCCAGCAGCCCGCAGGGCGGGGGGCCCCTCTACGAGCAGTACTTC. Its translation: CASSPQGGGPLYEQYF. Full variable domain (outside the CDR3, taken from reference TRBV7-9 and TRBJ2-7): DTGVSQNPRHKITKRGQNVTFRCDPISEHNRLYWYRQTLGQGPEFLTYFQNEAQLEKSRLLSDRFSAERPKGSFSTLEIQRTEQGDSAMYLCASSPQGGGPLYEQYFGPGTRLTVT.

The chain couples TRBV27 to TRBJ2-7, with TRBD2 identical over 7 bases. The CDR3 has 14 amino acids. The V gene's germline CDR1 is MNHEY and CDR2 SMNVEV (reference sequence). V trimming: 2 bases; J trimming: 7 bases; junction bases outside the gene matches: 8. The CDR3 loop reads CASSLGGSGQEQYF. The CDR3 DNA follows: TGTGCCAGCAGTTTAGGCGGTAGCGGGCAAGAGCAGTACTTC.

The CDR3 loop reads CASSRTSGGAYEQYF. CDR3 coding DNA: TGCGCCAGCAGCCGGACTAGCGGGGGTGCCTACGAGCAGTACTTC. V and J are TRBV4-1 and TRBJ2-7; 13 bases are a match to TRBD2. CDR1 and CDR2 (germline): MGHRA, YSYEKL. V was pared by 4 bases and J by 2 bases, with 2 bases of the junction left unmatched. The CDR3 consists of 15 residues.

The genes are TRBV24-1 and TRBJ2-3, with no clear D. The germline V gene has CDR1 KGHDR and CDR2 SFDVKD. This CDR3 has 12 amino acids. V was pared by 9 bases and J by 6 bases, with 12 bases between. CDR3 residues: CATSLGLDTQYF. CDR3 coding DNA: TGTGCCACCTCTCTAGGCCTCGATACGCAGTATTTT.

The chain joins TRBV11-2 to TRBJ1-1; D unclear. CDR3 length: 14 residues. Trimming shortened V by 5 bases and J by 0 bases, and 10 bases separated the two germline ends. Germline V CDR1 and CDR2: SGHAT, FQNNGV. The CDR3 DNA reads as TGTGCCAGCAGCCCCGATAGGATGAACACTGAAGCTTTCTTT. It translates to CASSPDRMNTEAFF.

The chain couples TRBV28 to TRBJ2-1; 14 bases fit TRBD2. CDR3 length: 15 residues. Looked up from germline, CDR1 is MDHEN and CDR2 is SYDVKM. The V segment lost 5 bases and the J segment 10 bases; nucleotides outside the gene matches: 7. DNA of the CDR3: TGTGCCAGCAGTCACGGGACTAGCGGGAGCGGCGAGCAGTTCTTC. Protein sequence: CASSHGTSGSGEQFF.

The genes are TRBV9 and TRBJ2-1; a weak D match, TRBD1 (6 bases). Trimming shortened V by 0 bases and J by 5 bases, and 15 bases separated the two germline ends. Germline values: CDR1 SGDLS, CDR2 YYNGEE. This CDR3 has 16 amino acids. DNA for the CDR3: TGTGCCAGCAGCGTAGCTGGATGGACAGCTAACAATGAGCAGTTCTTC. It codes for CASSVAGWTANNEQFF.

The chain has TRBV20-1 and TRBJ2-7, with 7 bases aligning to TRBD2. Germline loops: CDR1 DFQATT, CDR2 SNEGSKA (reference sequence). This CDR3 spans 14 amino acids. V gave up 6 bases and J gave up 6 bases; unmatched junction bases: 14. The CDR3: CSAAPGGGHLEQYF. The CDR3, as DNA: TGCAGTGCCGCCCCTGGCGGGGGTCATCTCGAGCAGTACTTC.

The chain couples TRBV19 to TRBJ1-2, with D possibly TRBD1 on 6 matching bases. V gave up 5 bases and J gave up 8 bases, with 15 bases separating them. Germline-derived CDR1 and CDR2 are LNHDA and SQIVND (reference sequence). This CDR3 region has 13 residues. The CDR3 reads CASSAGQWFGYTF. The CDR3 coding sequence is TGTGCCAGTAGTGCGGGACAATGGTTCGGCTACACCTTC.

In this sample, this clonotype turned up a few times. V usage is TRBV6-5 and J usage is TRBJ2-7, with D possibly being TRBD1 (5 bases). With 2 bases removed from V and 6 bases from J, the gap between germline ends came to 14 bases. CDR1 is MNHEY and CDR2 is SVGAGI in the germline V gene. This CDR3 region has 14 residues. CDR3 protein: CASSYGQGLGEQYF. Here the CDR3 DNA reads TGTGCCAGCAGTTACGGGCAGGGCCTGGGCGAGCAGTACTTC.

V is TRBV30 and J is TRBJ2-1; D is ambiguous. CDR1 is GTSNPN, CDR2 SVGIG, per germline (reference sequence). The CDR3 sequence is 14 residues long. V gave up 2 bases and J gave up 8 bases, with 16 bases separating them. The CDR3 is CAWSKTRQDDEQFF. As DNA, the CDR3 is TGTGCCTGGAGTAAAACCCGGCAGGATGATGAGCAGTTCTTC.